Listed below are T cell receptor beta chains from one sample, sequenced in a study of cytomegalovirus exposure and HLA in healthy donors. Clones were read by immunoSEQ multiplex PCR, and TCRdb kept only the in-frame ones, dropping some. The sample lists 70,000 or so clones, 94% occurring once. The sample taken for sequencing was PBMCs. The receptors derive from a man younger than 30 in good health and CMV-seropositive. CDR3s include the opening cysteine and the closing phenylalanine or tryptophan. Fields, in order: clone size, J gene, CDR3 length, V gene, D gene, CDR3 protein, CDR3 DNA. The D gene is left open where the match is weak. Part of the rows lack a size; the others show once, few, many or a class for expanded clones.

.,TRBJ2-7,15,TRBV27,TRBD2,CASSLKGLAIYEQYF,TGTGCCAGCAGTTTAAAGGGACTAGCTATTTACGAGCAGTACTTC
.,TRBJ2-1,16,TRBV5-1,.,CASSFTGQSSYNEQFF,TGCGCCAGCAGCTTTACAGGACAGAGCTCCTACAATGAGCAGTTCTTC
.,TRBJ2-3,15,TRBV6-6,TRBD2,CASRIAGSGTDTQYF,TGTGCCAGCAGGATAGCGGGATCAGGCACAGATACGCAGTATTTT
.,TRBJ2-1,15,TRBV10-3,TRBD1,CAIKRLGQGEGEQFF,TGTGCCATCAAAAGGTTAGGACAGGGGGAGGGTGAGCAGTTCTTC
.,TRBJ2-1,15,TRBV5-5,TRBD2,CASSFGGSGTHEQFF,TGTGCCAGCAGCTTCGGGGGTAGCGGGACCCATGAGCAGTTCTTC
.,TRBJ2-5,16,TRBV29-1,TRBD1,CSVPGAGTGAAGTQYF,TGCAGCGTTCCGGGCGCCGGGACAGGAGCCGCCGGGACCCAGTACTTC
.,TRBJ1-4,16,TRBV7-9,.,CASSSGSYPTNEKLFF,TGTGCCAGCAGCTCCGGGTCTTACCCAACTAATGAAAAACTGTTTTTT
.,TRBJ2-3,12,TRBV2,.,CASSRSTDTQYF,TGTGCCAGCAGTCGGTCGACAGATACGCAGTATTTT
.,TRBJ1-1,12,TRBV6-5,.,CASSLMNTEAFF,TGTGCCAGCAGTTTAATGAACACTGAAGCTTTCTTT
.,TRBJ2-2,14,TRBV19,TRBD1,CATSGTGFSGELFF,TGTGCCACCTCCGGGACAGGGTTTAGCGGGGAGCTGTTTTTT
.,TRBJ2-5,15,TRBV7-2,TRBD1,CASSLGDRVKETQYF,TGTGCCAGCAGCTTAGGGGACAGGGTTAAGGAGACCCAGTACTTC
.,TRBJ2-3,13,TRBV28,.,CASGGVRTDTQYF,TGTGCCAGCGGAGGGGTCCGCACAGATACGCAGTATTTT
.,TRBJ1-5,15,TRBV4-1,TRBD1,CASSQGTGGNQPQHF,TGCGCCAGCAGCCAAGGGACAGGGGGGAATCAGCCCCAGCATTTT
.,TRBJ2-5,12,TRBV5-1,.,CASRTGQETQYF,TGCGCCAGCAGGACGGGGCAAGAGACCCAGTACTTC
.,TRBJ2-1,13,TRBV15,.,CATSRGYPDEQFF,TGTGCCACCAGCAGAGGCTACCCCGATGAGCAGTTCTTC
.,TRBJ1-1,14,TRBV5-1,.,CASSLKDSFTEAFF,TGCGCCAGCAGCTTGAAGGACAGCTTCACTGAAGCTTTCTTT
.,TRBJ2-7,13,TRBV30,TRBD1,CAWVLQGSYEQYF,TGTGCCTGGGTCTTACAGGGGTCCTACGAGCAGTACTTC
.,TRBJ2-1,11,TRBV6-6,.,CASRAGDYWFF,TGTGCCAGCAGGGCTGGTGATTATTGGTTCTTC
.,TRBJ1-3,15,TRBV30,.,CAWRRAGVTGNTIYF,TGTGCCTGGAGGAGGGCAGGGGTAACTGGAAACACCATATATTTT
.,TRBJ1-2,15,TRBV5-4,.,CASSAGPQPLYGYTF,TGTGCCAGCAGCGCGGGACCTCAACCCCTTTATGGCTACACCTTC
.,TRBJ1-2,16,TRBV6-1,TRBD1,CASSEASGTGVYGYTF,TGTGCCAGCAGTGAAGCTTCCGGGACAGGGGTTTATGGCTACACCTTC
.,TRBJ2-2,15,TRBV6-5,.,CASSYSRLYTGELFF,TGTGCCAGCAGTTACTCGAGACTATACACCGGGGAGCTGTTTTTT
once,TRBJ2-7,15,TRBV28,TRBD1,CASSHGQGVMYEQYF,TGTGCCAGCAGTCACGGACAGGGGGTTATGTACGAGCAGTACTTC
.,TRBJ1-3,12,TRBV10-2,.,CASSDLGNTIYF,TGCGCCAGCAGTGACCTCGGGAACACCATATATTTT
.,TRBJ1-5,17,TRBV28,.,CASSLLGGSEGEKPQHF,TGTGCCAGCAGTTTATTAGGAGGGTCTGAGGGAGAGAAGCCCCAGCATTTT
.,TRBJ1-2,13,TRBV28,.,CASSLKRNYGYTF,TGTGCCAGCAGTTTGAAGAGAAACTATGGCTACACCTTC
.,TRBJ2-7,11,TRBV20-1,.,CSASRSDEQYF,TGCAGTGCTAGTAGGAGTGACGAGCAGTACTTC
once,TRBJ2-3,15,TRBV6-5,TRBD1,CASSLQGAGTDTQYF,TGTGCCAGCAGCCTACAGGGGGCAGGGACAGATACGCAGTATTTT
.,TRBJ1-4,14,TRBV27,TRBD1,CASSWGTGGEKLFF,TGTGCCAGCAGTTGGGGGACAGGGGGGGAAAAACTGTTTTTT